Each of the 8 T cell receptor beta chains below was sequenced from the same sample in a study of cytomegalovirus exposure and HLA in healthy donors. In the PCR, 60 Vbeta and 13 Jbeta primers were used. The repertoire was sequenced with immunoSEQ multiplex PCR; TCRdb's copy has only in-frame clones and lacks some. Among a few hundred thousand clones, around 77% were seen once, and the ten largest hold just under 3%. The sequencing input was PBMCs. Source of these receptors: a woman aged 25 to 39 in good health and CMV-seronegative.

V and J are TRBV19 and TRBJ2-7, with 7 bases fitting TRBD1. Germline-derived CDR1 and CDR2 are LNHDA and SQIVND (reference sequence). CDR3 length: 17 amino acids. With 3 bases clipped from V and 2 bases from J, the junction kept 13 bases outside the gene matches. CDR3 DNA: TGTGCCAGTAGTATTGGACCAGGACAGGTCGGTGCCTACGAGCAGTACTTC. Protein product: CASSIGPGQVGAYEQYF.

The chain uses TRBV15 and TRBJ1-2; TRBD1 might be the D (6 bases). Germline V lookup: CDR1 LNHNV, CDR2 YYDKDF (reference sequence). The CDR3 contains 14 residues. The V end lost 0 bases, the J end lost 7 bases, and 12 bases lay between the germline ends. CDR3 in amino acids: CATSRDRGASGYTF. For the CDR3, the DNA is TGTGCCACCAGCAGAGATCGGGGGGCGTCTGGCTACACCTTC.

In its sample, this clone was seen once. This chain joins TRBV19 and TRBJ1-5; 7 positions match TRBD1. Per germline, CDR1 LNHDA and CDR2 SQIVND (reference sequence). CDR3 size: 13 residues. The V gene end was trimmed by 8 bases and the J gene end by 2 bases; junction bases not matched to a gene: 3. The chain's CDR3 is CASAGTGNQPQHF. Written as DNA, the CDR3 is TGTGCCAGTGCTGGGACAGGCAATCAGCCCCAGCATTTT.

This clone was seen just once. The V call is TRBV5-1, the J call TRBJ1-3, with a weak D call TRBD1 (5 bases). Germline values: CDR1 SGHRS, CDR2 YFSETQ. Trimming removed 0 bases at V and 0 bases at J, with 7 bases between. The CDR3 spans 15 residues. The chain's CDR3 is CASSLATGSGNTIYF. CDR3 DNA sequence: TGCGCCAGCAGCTTGGCCACAGGCTCTGGAAACACCATATATTTT.

The chain employs TRBV5-1 and TRBJ2-1; 11 positions agree with TRBD2. Germline CDR1 is SGHRS and CDR2 is YFSETQ. CDR3 size: 16 residues. V gave up 2 bases and J gave up 8 bases; unmatched junction bases: 9. CDR3 sequence (DNA): TGCGCCAGCAGCTTCCAACTAGCGGGAGCTTCGGATGAGCAGTTCTTC. It yields the protein CASSFQLAGASDEQFF.

This chain joins TRBV9 and TRBJ2-5; TRBD2 matches 11 bases. Germline values: CDR1 SGDLS, CDR2 YYNGEE. The CDR3 is made up of 17 amino acids. Trimming took 3 bases from V and 5 from J; bases not matched to a gene: 12. The CDR3 reads CASSAGVAGGPWETQYF. CDR3 bases: TGTGCCAGCAGCGCGGGGGTAGCGGGGGGGCCATGGGAGACCCAGTACTTC.

The chain recombines TRBV6-5 with TRBJ1-2; TRBD1 is a possible D gene (6 bases). The CDR3 sequence is 12 residues long. The germline V and J ends were trimmed by 6 bases and 10 bases, with 15 bases remaining between them. The germline gives CDR1 MNHEY, CDR2 SVGAGI. CDR3 protein: CASSSGQLPYTF. CDR3 nucleotide sequence: TGTGCCAGCAGCTCGGGACAACTACCCTACACCTTC.

This rearrangement joins TRBV19 to TRBJ2-7, with D possibly matching TRBD2 (6 bases). The V and J ends lost 9 bases and 3 bases respectively, with 18 bases between them. Germline CDR1 LNHDA, CDR2 SQIVND (reference sequence). The CDR3 totals 14 residues. CDR3 residues: CASAGFAGNYEQYF. CDR3 coding DNA: TGTGCCAGCGCGGGGTTCGCGGGAAACTACGAGCAGTACTTC.